This TCR beta chain was sequenced for a study of blood T cell repertoires in COVID-19. Study as a whole: The analysed material was cDNA or gDNA that came from T cells, B-cell-depleted T cells, or PBMCs.

Assay used: immunoSEQ multiplex PCR; TCRdb lists only in-frame clones, some missing. The top ten hold about 3% of the sample, which has 350,000 to 400,000 clones, 89% seen once. Followed over time, Seattle patients had been enrolled while infection was active. CDR3 length equals 13 residues. From germline, CDR1 is SGHRS and CDR2 YFSETQ. V lost 4 bases and J lost 6, with 12 bases in between. The sequence was collected from a woman aged 25-40 years with COVID-19, enrolled during active disease. The specimen sequenced was peripheral blood. V is TRBV5-1 and J is TRBJ2-3; D perhaps matches TRBD1 (6 bases). CDR3 amino acids: CASSKGVGDTQYF. The CDR3 region has the DNA TGCGCCAGCAGCAAGGGGGTTGGGGATACGCAGTATTTT.